This T cell receptor (beta chain) is from a study of PD-1 blockade in classical Hodgkin lymphoma. Study as a whole: Patients had nivolumab dosed at 3 mg/kg, delivered intravenously every 2 weeks.

Method: immunoSEQ multiplex PCR; TCRdb's copy keeps in-frame clones and lacks some. The table records roughly 140,000 clones, 78% of them present only once. Every patient had relapsed following autologous stem cell transplantation, and cohorts differed in brentuximab vedotin exposure. Trimming took 3 bases from V and 4 from J, leaving 13 bases between them. Per the germline V gene, CDR1 is SNHLY and CDR2 is FYNNEI. The CDR3 has 15 residues. Only a few counts were recorded for this clone. The antigen remains undetermined. Study findings and constraints: Significant TCR diversity gains by C4D1 occurred in CD4+ but not CD8+ cells. Nivolumab initiated under 1 year post-ASCT led to patient exclusion.

The chain carries TRBV2 and TRBJ1-5; a possible D gene is TRBD1 (6 bases). The sequences come from peripheral blood mononuclear cells (PBMCs), collected before the second cycle of nivolumab. This sequence was found in a human donor with classical Hodgkin lymphoma. CDR3 coding DNA: TGTGCCAGCAGTGAGTTGGGACAAAATAATCAGCCCCAGCATTTT. It translates to CASSELGQNNQPQHF.